A selection of T cell receptor beta chains follows, all from one sample in a study of blood T cells in healthy people across ages. Via MiXCR, TCRdb re-called the 5' RACE reads, giving one row per CDR3 protein. The sample includes 600,000 or so distinct CDR3 sequences, roughly 20% of them seen just once. Sequencing was done on a sample of blood. The receptors come from a man in his 70s in good health. Each CDR3 is given with its conserved first and last residue. D genes are given only for firm matches. The size of a clone is reported for some rows only, either as once, few or many, or as a class for expanded clones.

v_call,d_call,clone_size,j_call,cdr3_nt,cdr3_aa
TRBV2,.,.,TRBJ2-5,TGTGCCAGCAGTGGACAGACCTACGGGCAGTACTTC,CASSGQTYGQYF
TRBV20-1,.,.,TRBJ2-5,TGCAGTGCTAGCCGGGCTTTGAGAGAGACCCAGTACTTC,CSASRALRETQYF
TRBV11-2,.,few,TRBJ1-2,TGTGCCAGCAGCCACAGAAACGACTATGGCTACACCTTC,CASSHRNDYGYTF
TRBV29-1,TRBD1,few,TRBJ1-2,TGCAGCGTGCGCGACCTAGGGACAGTCTATGGCCACACCTTC,CSVRDLGTVYGHTF
TRBV2,TRBD2,.,TRBJ2-7,TGTGCCAGCAGGAGTAGCGGGAGCGTCTACGAGCAGTACTTC,CASRSSGSVYEQYF
TRBV20-1,TRBD2,few,TRBJ2-1,TGCAGTGCTAGAGATAAGCGGGAGTGGTACAATGAGCAGTTCTTC,CSARDKREWYNEQFF
TRBV18,.,few,TRBJ2-5,TGTGCCAGCTCACCCCTAGCGAAACAAGAGACCCAGTACTTC,CASSPLAKQETQYF
TRBV4-1,TRBD1,.,TRBJ2-5,TGCGCCAGCAGTCAAACAGGGGTCGGCCAAGAGACCCAGTACTTC,CASSQTGVGQETQYF
TRBV29-1,TRBD1,few,TRBJ2-1,TGCAGCGTTGAAGGTTCCAGGGGGCAGGGGAATGAGCAGTTCTTC,CSVEGSRGQGNEQFF
TRBV28,TRBD2,few,TRBJ2-5,TGTGCCAGCAGTTCACTGGGACTAGGGGTAGAAGAGACCCAGTACTTC,CASSSLGLGVEETQYF
TRBV2,.,few,TRBJ1-1,TGTGCCAGCAGAAGGACAGAAACGAACACTGAAGCTTTCTTT,CASRRTETNTEAFF
TRBV20-1,TRBD1,.,TRBJ1-1,TGCAGTGCCACGAGGACAGGGCGATTCACTGAAGCTTTCTTT,CSATRTGRFTEAFF
TRBV12-3/TRBV12-4,.,.,TRBJ2-1,TGTGCCAGCAGTTCCCCTATTGGCGAGCAGTTCTTC,CASSSPIGEQFF
TRBV4-3,TRBD2,few,TRBJ2-5,TGCGCCAGCAGCCAAGAGCCTAGCGGGAGAGGAGGGACCCAGTACTTC,CASSQEPSGRGGTQYF
TRBV20-1,TRBD2,.,TRBJ2-7,TGCAGTGCTAGTCCTAGCGGAGCCTACGAGCAGTACTTC,CSASPSGAYEQYF
TRBV7-9,.,.,TRBJ1-2,TGTGCCAGCAGCAGAGTCGGGGCAGCTAACTATGGCTACACCTTC,CASSRVGAANYGYTF
TRBV6-6,TRBD1,few,TRBJ2-7,TGTGCCAGCTTCGGGACAGGGGTCTCCTACGAGCAGTACTTC,CASFGTGVSYEQYF
TRBV20-1,.,.,TRBJ1-4,TGCAGTGCTAGAGATGTGGCTTCTAATGAAAAACTGTTTTTT,CSARDVASNEKLFF
TRBV28,TRBD1,few,TRBJ2-7,TGTGCCAGCAGTTTAAGTCTGGACCAGGGGGCTTACGAGCAGTACTTC,CASSLSLDQGAYEQYF
TRBV7-9,.,.,TRBJ2-4,TGTGCCAGCAGCTTAGGGTCCATGGAAATTCAGTACTTC,CASSLGSMEIQYF
TRBV12-3/TRBV12-4,TRBD1,few,TRBJ1-6,TGTGCCAGCAGTCTTGACAGGGTGAATTCACCCCTCCACTTT,CASSLDRVNSPLHF
TRBV20-1,TRBD1,few,TRBJ1-2,TGCAGTGCTAGAGGCGGACAGGGGTATAACTATGGCTACACCTTC,CSARGGQGYNYGYTF
TRBV29-1,TRBD1,many,TRBJ1-2,TGCAGCGCTTACAGGGGGCGCGACTATGGCTACACCTTC,CSAYRGRDYGYTF
TRBV5-1,.,.,TRBJ1-4,TGCGCCAGCAGCTTTGGACAGCCAACTAATGAAAAACTGTTTTTT,CASSFGQPTNEKLFF
TRBV20-1,TRBD1,few,TRBJ2-7,TGCAGTGCTAGAGATCGACAGGGGCGTCACGAGCAGTACTTC,CSARDRQGRHEQYF
TRBV28,.,.,TRBJ1-2,TGTGCCAGCAGTTGGGCAGCGACCGGCTACACCTTC,CASSWAATGYTF